The 30 T cell receptor beta chains in this list originate from one sample, sequenced in a study of shared clonotypes between healthy human individuals. Libraries were prepared by immunoSEQ multiplex PCR; TCRdb keeps only in-frame clonotypes and omits some of them. The top ten hold about 0.38% of the sample, which has fewer than 2.5 million clones, approximately 93% seen once. Material: naive CD4+ T cells from PBMCs. This sample's subset: CD45RA+ positively selected. Receptors were obtained from a young man in good health. Some clones in this sample may be carry-over from other donors' samples.

On this clone: The same CDR3 is also encoded by other DNA sequences in this sample. The V and J genes are TRBV5-1 and TRBJ1-1; D call uncertain. Looked up from germline, CDR1 is SGHRS and CDR2 is YFSETQ. This CDR3 is 11 amino acids long. Trimming left V 5 bases short and J 2 bases short, with 4 bases between. CDR3 in amino acids: CASSTNTEAFF. CDR3 DNA sequence: TGCGCCAGCAGTACCAACACTGAAGCTTTCTTT. Full variable domain (rest looked up from reference TRBV5-1 and TRBJ1-1): KAGVTQTPRYLIKTRGQQVTLSCSPISGHRSVSWYQQTPGQGLQFLFEYFSETQRNKGNFPGRFSGRQFSNSRSEMNVSTLELGDSALYLCASSTNTEAFFGQGTRLTVV.

CDR3 residues: CASSIGGRGSQPQHF. CDR3 bases: TGTGCCAGTAGTATTGGGGGGCGGGGGTCGCAGCCCCAGCATTTT. V usage is TRBV19 and J usage is TRBJ1-5; D might be TRBD1 (6 bases). CDR1 and CDR2 from the germline V gene are LNHDA and SQIVND (reference sequence). The CDR3 is 15 amino acids. V was clipped by 3 bases and J by 7 bases, with 16 bases between them.

The V and J genes are TRBV19 and TRBJ2-2; 8 bases are a match to TRBD1. The germline V gene encodes CDR1 LNHDA and CDR2 SQIVND (reference sequence). The CDR3 covers 17 residues. The ends lost 0 bases at V and 1 base at J; junction bases unmatched: 4. The CDR3 sequence: CASSIDSGTGNTGELFF. The CDR3 DNA reads as TGTGCCAGTAGTATAGATTCCGGGACAGGGAACACCGGGGAGCTGTTTTTT.

This chain joins TRBV5-6 and TRBJ1-1; the D is unclear. V lost 5 bases to trimming and J lost 0 bases, with 14 bases between them. Germline V gene sequence: CDR1 SGHDT, CDR2 YYEEEE. This CDR3 contains 15 residues. This CDR3 reads CASRPSGVMNTEAFF. For the CDR3, the DNA is TGTGCCAGCAGGCCGAGCGGGGTAATGAACACTGAAGCTTTCTTT.

The rearrangement uses TRBV10-3 and TRBJ2-3; D call uncertain. The CDR3 runs 12 residues. The germline gives CDR1 ENHRY, CDR2 SYGVKD. The V end lost 4 bases, the J end lost 1 base, and 3 bases lay between the germline ends. CDR3 DNA: TGTGCCATCAGTGTCGGCACAGATACGCAGTATTTT. Its protein is CAISVGTDTQYF.

The rearrangement links TRBV2 to TRBJ2-1, with 8 bases matching TRBD2. The CDR3 consists of 15 residues. Germline lookup yields CDR1 SNHLY and CDR2 FYNNEI. After removal of 4 bases from V and 2 bases from J, the junction contained 4 bases not matched to a gene. The CDR3 is CASSVAGSTYNEQFF. CDR3 DNA: TGTGCCAGCAGTGTAGCGGGATCGACCTACAATGAGCAGTTCTTC.

The V gene is TRBV5-1, the J gene TRBJ1-3; D ambiguous. Germline CDR1 is SGHRS and CDR2 is YFSETQ. This CDR3 has 16 amino acids. V dropped 4 bases and J dropped 2 bases, with 16 bases sitting between them. The CDR3 coding sequence is TGCGCCAGCAGCCAAGCAGTGCCCGGAACTGGAAACACCATATATTTT. Protein sequence: CASSQAVPGTGNTIYF.

A note on this clone: Different DNA sequences within this sample yield the same CDR3. This chain uses TRBV5-1 with TRBJ1-4; D gene ambiguous. CDR1 SGHRS and CDR2 YFSETQ come from the germline V gene. Between the trimmed V and J ends, which lost 2 bases and 0 bases, there was a span of 8 bases. The length of the CDR3 is 15 residues. Here the CDR3 DNA reads TGCGCCAGCAGCTTAGGGCCTGCAACTAATGAAAAACTGTTTTTT. As protein: CASSLGPATNEKLFF.

This chain links TRBV28 with TRBJ2-7; TRBD2 agrees at 9 bases. V gave up 4 bases and J gave up 4 bases; unmatched junction bases: 8. This CDR3 comprises 15 residues. Germline values: CDR1 MDHEN, CDR2 SYDVKM. The CDR3 protein is CASSSHSGRPYEQYF. The DNA for the CDR3 is TGTGCCAGCAGTTCACATAGCGGGAGACCGTACGAGCAGTACTTC.

CDR3 region: CASSFLFGSNQPQHF. In DNA, the CDR3 is TGTGCCAGCAGTTTTTTATTCGGCAGCAATCAGCCCCAGCATTTT. This chain connects TRBV28 to TRBJ1-5, with D hard to call. Per germline, CDR1 MDHEN and CDR2 SYDVKM. The CDR3 contains 15 residues. The V and J ends lost 3 bases and 1 base respectively, with 10 bases between them. Filled out from reference TRBV28 and TRBJ1-5, the complete variable domain reads DVKVTQSSRYLVKRTGEKVFLECVQDMDHENMFWYRQDPGLGLRLIYFSYDVKMKEKGDIPEGYSVSREKKERFSLILESASTNQTSMYLCASSFLFGSNQPQHFGDGTRLSIL.

This sequence joins TRBV27 and TRBJ2-3, with TRBD2 identical over 7 bases. Germline V CDR1 and CDR2: MNHEY, SMNVEV (reference sequence). J was trimmed by 2 bases and V by 5 bases; bases with no gene match: 10. This CDR3 has 16 amino acids. The CDR3 nucleotides are TGTGCCAGCAGTCCAGAAAAGGGAGGGGACACAGATACGCAGTATTTT. Encoded protein: CASSPEKGGDTDTQYF.

The V gene is TRBV7-2, the J gene TRBJ2-1, with 10 nucleotides matching TRBD2. The germline gives CDR1 SGHTA, CDR2 FQGNSA. CDR3 length: 16 amino acids. V lost 3 bases and J lost 0; bases outside the gene matches: 2. The CDR3 is CASSFSSGSSYNEQFF. In DNA, the CDR3 is TGTGCCAGCAGCTTCTCTAGCGGGAGCTCCTACAATGAGCAGTTCTTC.

V gene TRBV15 combines with J gene TRBJ1-2, with D possibly matching TRBD1 (6 bases). V gave up 3 bases and J gave up 4 bases, with 12 bases separating them. The CDR3 spans 14 residues. CDR1 and CDR2 (germline): LNHNV, YYDKDF (reference sequence). Written as DNA, the CDR3 is TGTGCCACCAGCAGTCCTACAGGGTTCTATGGCTACACCTTC. Its protein is CATSSPTGFYGYTF.

The chain is built from TRBV29-1 and TRBJ2-1; 8 bases match TRBD2. Germline V CDR1 and CDR2: SQVTM, ANQGSEA. Germline trimming cut 7 bases from V and 8 bases from J; bases unmatched to any gene: 16. The CDR3 is 15 residues long. DNA for the CDR3: TGCAGCGCCCCACGACCCGGGACTAGTCTAGATGAGCAGTTCTTC. It encodes CSAPRPGTSLDEQFF.

The rearrangement joins TRBV7-3 to TRBJ2-2, with D tentatively TRBD1 (6 bases). Trimming cost V 6 bases and J 6 bases, with 11 bases left between them. CDR3 size: 13 residues. Looked up from germline, CDR1 is SGHTA and CDR2 is FQGTGA. The CDR3 protein is CASSENRAGELFF. In DNA form, the CDR3 reads TGTGCCAGCAGTGAGAACAGGGCCGGGGAGCTGTTTTTT.

This rearrangement joins TRBV6-1 to TRBJ2-5, with 10 bases fitting TRBD1. Looked up from germline, CDR1 is MNHNS and CDR2 is SASEGT. Trimming removed 2 bases from V and 4 bases from J; junction bases left unmatched: 7. This CDR3 is built from 16 residues. CDR3 DNA: TGTGCCAGCAGTGAATACGCGGACAGGGGGAGAGAGACCCAGTACTTC. Its protein product is CASSEYADRGRETQYF.

As regards this clone: Its ends do not fully match the called genes, so a read error is possible. The chain recombines TRBV4-2 with TRBJ2-1, with no clear D. The V gene's germline CDR1 is LGHNA and CDR2 YNFKEQ. The CDR3 runs 17 residues. The CDR3, as DNA: TGTGCCAGCAGCCAAGACTTATCCGGGTTGGGGAACAATGGGCAGTTCTTC. This codes for CASSQDLSGLGNNGQFF.

This chain joins TRBV27 and TRBJ1-1; 9 bases are shared with TRBD1. CDR3 size: 15 residues. CDR1 is MNHEY and CDR2 is SMNVEV in the germline V gene (reference sequence). The ends lost 3 bases at V and 3 bases at J; junction bases unmatched: 5. The CDR3 coding sequence is TGTGCCAGCAGTTTCGATGGACAGGGGTACACTGAAGCTTTCTTT. Translated, it gives CASSFDGQGYTEAFF.

The gene calls are TRBV28 and TRBJ2-5; TRBD1 matches at 7 bases. J was trimmed by 5 bases and V by 7 bases; bases with no gene match: 10. Germline V gene lookup returns CDR1 MDHEN and CDR2 SYDVKM. CDR3 length: 14 amino acids. The CDR3 sequence: CASNPDRARETQYF. The DNA of the CDR3 is TGTGCCAGCAATCCCGACAGGGCACGGGAGACCCAGTACTTC. The whole variable domain, filled in from reference TRBV28 and TRBJ2-5, reads DVKVTQSSRYLVKRTGEKVFLECVQDMDHENMFWYRQDPGLGLRLIYFSYDVKMKEKGDIPEGYSVSREKKERFSLILESASTNQTSMYLCASNPDRARETQYFGPGTRLLVL.

With respect to this clone: Other DNA sequences of this sample code for an identical CDR3. V gene TRBV9 combines with J gene TRBJ2-2, with D maybe TRBD2 (6 bases). The CDR3 runs 16 residues. Per germline, CDR1 SGDLS and CDR2 YYNGEE. Between the trimmed V and J ends, which lost 0 bases and 3 bases, there was a span of 12 bases. The CDR3 DNA sequence: TGTGCCAGCAGCGTAGGGGGAGGTACTCACACCGGGGAGCTGTTTTTT. Its translation: CASSVGGGTHTGELFF.

The rearrangement uses TRBV5-1 and TRBJ2-7, with 11 positions matching TRBD2. V was pared by 4 bases and J by 6 bases, with 9 bases of the junction left unmatched. The CDR3 runs to 15 residues. Germline CDR1 reads SGHRS; CDR2 reads YFSETQ. The CDR3 here is CASSLTGTSGTEQYF. Here the CDR3 DNA reads TGCGCCAGCAGCCTGACCGGGACTAGCGGTACCGAGCAGTACTTC. Filled out from reference TRBV5-1 and TRBJ2-7, the complete variable domain reads KAGVTQTPRYLIKTRGQQVTLSCSPISGHRSVSWYQQTPGQGLQFLFEYFSETQRNKGNFPGRFSGRQFSNSRSEMNVSTLELGDSALYLCASSLTGTSGTEQYFGPGTRLTVT.

The chain is built from TRBV6-5 and TRBJ1-1; perhaps TRBD1 as D (6 bases). Germline lookup yields CDR1 MNHEY and CDR2 SVGAGI. The CDR3 has 15 amino acids. Trimming cost V 5 bases and J 1 base, with 14 bases left between them. CDR3 protein: CASSPQGNPNTEAFF. The CDR3 coding sequence is TGTGCCAGCAGTCCCCAGGGGAACCCGAACACTGAAGCTTTCTTT.

As for this clone: This sample includes further DNA sequences coding for the same CDR3. This chain connects TRBV5-6 to TRBJ1-2; D gene unclear. The CDR3 spans 12 residues. From germline, CDR1 is SGHDT and CDR2 YYEEEE. Trimming removed 1 base at V and 3 bases at J, with 4 bases between. Written as DNA, the CDR3 is TGTGCCAGCAGCTTGAGGGACTATGGCTACACCTTC. Translation gives CASSLRDYGYTF.

As regards this clone: The junction shows a germline mismatch at one end, possibly a read error. This rearrangement joins TRBV4-1 to TRBJ2-7, with TRBD1 as a possible D gene (6 bases). This CDR3 region has 13 residues. Germline CDR1 MGHRA, CDR2 YSYEKL. The CDR3 is CASSQALGAPSEF. The CDR3 DNA reads as TGCGCCAGCAGCCAGGCCTTGGGGGCCCCCTCAGAGTTC.

Note on this clone: This specimen includes other DNA sequences encoding the same CDR3. The CDR3 protein is CASILRMNTEAFF. The CDR3 nucleotides are TGTGCCAGCATTCTTCGGATGAACACTGAAGCTTTCTTT. The chain links TRBV2 to TRBJ1-1; D unresolved. Trimming shortened V by 7 bases and J by 0 bases, and 9 bases separated the two germline ends. The CDR3 consists of 13 residues. Germline CDR1 SNHLY, CDR2 FYNNEI.

The J gene is TRBJ2-1, the V gene TRBV28, with no clear D. CDR1 is MDHEN, CDR2 SYDVKM, per germline. The CDR3 is 12 amino acids. The V end lost 3 bases, the J end lost 7 bases, and 7 bases lay between the germline ends. The CDR3 nucleotides are TGTGCCAGCAGTTTGCTTAAAAATGAGCAGTTCTTC. This encodes CASSLLKNEQFF.

The genes are TRBV9 and TRBJ2-5; the D call may be TRBD1 or TRBD2 (5 bases each). The V gene's germline CDR1 is SGDLS and CDR2 YYNGEE. The CDR3 totals 13 residues. The V end was cut by 4 bases, the J end by 5 bases, with 12 bases between. This chain's CDR3 is CASSRGAGETQYF. CDR3 sequence (DNA): TGTGCCAGCAGCCGAGGGGCAGGGGAGACCCAGTACTTC.

V usage is TRBV7-2 and J usage is TRBJ1-1; D is possibly TRBD1 (5 bases). The germline V gene encodes CDR1 SGHTA and CDR2 FQGNSA. The length of the CDR3 is 12 residues. Trimming took off 2 bases at V and 11 bases at J, with 12 bases between the two ends. DNA of the CDR3: TGTGCCAGCAGCTTAAAGGGGCTGGGGGCTTTCTTT. Translated: CASSLKGLGAFF.

Points on this clone: The same CDR3 arises from other DNA sequences in this sample as well. The CDR3 region is CASSIGYSNQPQHF. DNA for the CDR3: TGTGCCAGTAGTATAGGGTATAGCAATCAGCCCCAGCATTTT. The gene calls are TRBV19 and TRBJ1-5; D is uncertain. The CDR3 extends over 14 amino acids. The V end lost 1 base, the J end lost 0 bases, and 4 bases lay between the germline ends. Germline V lookup: CDR1 LNHDA, CDR2 SQIVND (reference sequence).

This chain joins TRBV11-2 and TRBJ2-7, with D possibly being TRBD1 (6 bases). CDR3 size: 16 residues. Germline loops: CDR1 SGHAT, CDR2 FQNNGV. V was pared by 4 bases and J by 3 bases, with 19 bases between. DNA for the CDR3: TGTGCCAGCAGCTATCTGAAGGGTCAGGGGATCTACGAGCAGTACTTC. Translated, it gives CASSYLKGQGIYEQYF.